Listed below are T cell receptor beta chains from one sample, sequenced in a study of blood T cell repertoires in COVID-19. The method was immunoSEQ multiplex PCR; TCRdb's version includes in-frame clones alone and lacks a portion of them. This sample has about 160,000 clones, with about four fifths found just once. Sequencing input: peripheral blood. The receptors derive from an older woman with COVID-19, enrolled during active disease. Both conserved end residues are part of each CDR3. The order of the fields is V gene, D gene, J gene, clone size, CDR3 protein, CDR3 DNA. The D gene is left open where the match is weak. Only part of the rows carry a size: once, few, many, or a class if the clone is expanded.

>TRBV6-4|-|TRBJ1-5|-
CASSEGGGQPQHF
TGTGCCAGCAGTGAAGGAGGCGGTCAGCCCCAGCATTTT
>TRBV2|-|TRBJ1-1|-
CASSEVRAPSTEAFF
TGTGCCAGCAGTGAAGTCAGGGCGCCGAGCACTGAAGCTTTCTTT
>TRBV11-2|TRBD1|TRBJ1-3|-
CASSSRQGSGNTIYF
TGTGCCAGCAGCTCTCGACAGGGCTCTGGAAACACCATATATTTT
>TRBV4-2|-|TRBJ1-1|-
CASSQDRRGTEAFF
TGTGCCAGCAGCCAAGATAGGAGGGGAACTGAAGCTTTCTTT
>TRBV27|TRBD2|TRBJ2-5|-
CASSLRLAGGPWGKETQYF
TGTGCCAGCAGTTTACGACTAGCGGGGGGGCCGTGGGGAAAAGAGACCCAGTACTTC
>TRBV15|-|TRBJ1-2|-
CATSTRGQGSGGYTF
TGTGCCACCAGCACGAGAGGTCAGGGATCTGGTGGCTACACCTTC
>TRBV5-1|TRBD2|TRBJ2-5|once
CASSVGLAGYQETQYF
TGCGCCAGCAGCGTTGGACTAGCGGGGTACCAAGAGACCCAGTACTTC
>TRBV7-7|-|TRBJ1-1|-
CASSETRNTEAFF
TGTGCTAGCAGTGAAACACGGAACACTGAAGCTTTCTTT
>TRBV5-4|TRBD2|TRBJ2-1|-
CASSPGGIAGINEQFF
TGTGCCAGCAGCCCCGGGGGGATAGCGGGGATAAATGAGCAGTTCTTC
>TRBV7-9|-|TRBJ2-7|-
CASSFQGLDEQYF
TGTGCCAGCAGCTTCCAGGGCCTGGACGAGCAGTACTTC